This TCR beta chain was recovered during a study of blood T cells in healthy people across ages. CDR1 is SGHTA, CDR2 FQGNSA, per germline. There are 14 residues in the CDR3. About this clonotype: Its antigen is unknown. Germline and junction disagree at one end, which may indicate a read error.

Extraction yielded at least 5 micrograms of total RNA per sample. Alongside a J-beta primer mix, a sample-barcoded 5' primer served in a second PCR lasting roughly 7 to 12 cycles. In TCRdb, the 5' RACE reads were re-called with MiXCR into one record per CDR3 protein. The table has hundreds of thousands of distinct CDR3 sequences, approximately 50% seen once. Study-level results: Long-lived donors carried more naive CD4+ cells and greater diversity than aged donors. With naive T cell percentage, TCR beta diversity showed a strong correlation. CMV status of donors was not determined, possibly confounding expanded clonotype changes.

The chain joins TRBV7-2 to TRBJ1-2; possible D gene TRBD1, 6 bases. The sequence was obtained from a woman in her sixties in good health. The sample consisted of blood. CDR3 region: CASSGGGLTYGHTF. In DNA form, the CDR3 reads TGTGCCAGCAGCGGGGGCGGGCTTACCTATGGCCACACCTTC.